Here is one TCR beta chain with its context. CDR1 is MGHRA, CDR2 YSYEKL, per germline. The CDR3 covers 18 residues. V gave up 0 bases and J gave up 0 bases, with 15 bases separating them. This sample is drawn from a study of cytomegalovirus exposure and HLA in healthy donors. On the study more broadly: The approximately 110 validation repertoires were reported in a later analysis to have been generated on the same platform as the approximately 700 first-cohort repertoires.

Produced via immunoSEQ multiplex PCR; TCRdb's table is partial and in-frame only. The table records 200,000 or so clones, roughly 84% of them present only once. The donors were in the roughly 120-subject validation cohort, distinct from the roughly 700-subject first cohort. The sequencing input was PBMCs. The V call is TRBV4-1, the J call TRBJ1-3; D is unclear. The receptor was derived from a young woman in good health and CMV-seropositive. The CDR3 coding sequence is TGCGCCAGCAGCCAAGATTCGGCCAGGCCGAGCTCTGGAAACACCATATATTTT. The encoded protein is CASSQDSARPSSGNTIYF.